The subject of this entry is one T cell receptor beta chain. Germline V CDR1 and CDR2: SGHRS, YFSETQ. This CDR3 spans 14 amino acids. The J segment lost 5 bases and the V segment lost 6 bases, leaving 9 bases of the junction unmatched. This sample is part of a study of cytomegalovirus exposure and HLA in healthy donors. Amplification used 60 Vbeta primers and 13 Jbeta primers. Sequencing used immunoSEQ multiplex PCR; TCRdb keeps in-frame clones, though not all of them. The repertoire holds 150,000 to 200,000 clones, with roughly 80% as singletons. This chain uses TRBV5-1 with TRBJ1-1, with 8 bases matching TRBD1. The material sequenced was PBMCs. The clonotype was recovered from a female donor in good health and CMV-seronegative. The CDR3 nucleotides read TGCGCCAGCATTAAAGGACAGGGAGGAACTGAAGCTTTCTTT. It codes for CASIKGQGGTEAFF.